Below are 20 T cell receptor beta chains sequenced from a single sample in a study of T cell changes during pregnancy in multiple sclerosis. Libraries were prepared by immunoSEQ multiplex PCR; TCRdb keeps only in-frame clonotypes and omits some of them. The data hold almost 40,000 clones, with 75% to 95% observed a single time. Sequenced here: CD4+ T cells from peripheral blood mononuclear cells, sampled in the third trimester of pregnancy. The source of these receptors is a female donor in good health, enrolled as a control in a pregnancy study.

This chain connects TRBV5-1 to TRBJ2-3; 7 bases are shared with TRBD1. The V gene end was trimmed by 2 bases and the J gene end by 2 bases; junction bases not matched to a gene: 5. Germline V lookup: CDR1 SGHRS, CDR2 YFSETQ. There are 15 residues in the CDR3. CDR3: CASSLNQGDTDTQYF. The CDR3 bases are TGCGCCAGCAGCTTAAACCAGGGGGACACAGATACGCAGTATTTT.

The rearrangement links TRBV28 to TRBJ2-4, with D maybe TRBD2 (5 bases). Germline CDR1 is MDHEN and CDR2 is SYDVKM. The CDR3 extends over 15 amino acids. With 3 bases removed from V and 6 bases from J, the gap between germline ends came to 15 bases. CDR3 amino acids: CASSFSERVLNIQYF. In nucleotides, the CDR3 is TGTGCCAGCAGTTTCTCGGAGAGGGTGTTAAACATTCAGTACTTC.

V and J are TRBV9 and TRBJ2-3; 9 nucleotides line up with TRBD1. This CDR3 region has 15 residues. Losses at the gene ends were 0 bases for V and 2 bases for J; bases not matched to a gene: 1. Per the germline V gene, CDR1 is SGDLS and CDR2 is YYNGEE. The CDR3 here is CASSVGTGVTDTQYF. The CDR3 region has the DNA TGTGCCAGCAGCGTAGGGACAGGGGTCACAGATACGCAGTATTTT. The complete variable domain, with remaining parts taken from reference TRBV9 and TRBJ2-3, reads DSGVTQTPKHLITATGQRVTLRCSPRSGDLSVYWYQQSLDQGLQFLIQYYNGEERAKGNILERFSAQQFPDLHSELNLSSLELGDSALYFCASSVGTGVTDTQYFGPGTRLTVL.

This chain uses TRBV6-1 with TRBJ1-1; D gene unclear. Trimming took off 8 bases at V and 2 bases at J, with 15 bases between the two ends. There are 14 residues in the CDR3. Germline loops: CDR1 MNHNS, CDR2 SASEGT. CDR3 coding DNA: TGTGCCAGCGAGTCAGGAGGTACAAACACTGAAGCTTTCTTT. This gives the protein CASESGGTNTEAFF.

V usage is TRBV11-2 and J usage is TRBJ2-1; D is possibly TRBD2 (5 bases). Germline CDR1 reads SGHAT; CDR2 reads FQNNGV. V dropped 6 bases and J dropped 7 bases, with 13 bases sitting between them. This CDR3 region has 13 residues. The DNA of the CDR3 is TGTGCCAGCAGAAGGGCCCGGGGAAATGAGCAGTTCTTC. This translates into CASRRARGNEQFF.

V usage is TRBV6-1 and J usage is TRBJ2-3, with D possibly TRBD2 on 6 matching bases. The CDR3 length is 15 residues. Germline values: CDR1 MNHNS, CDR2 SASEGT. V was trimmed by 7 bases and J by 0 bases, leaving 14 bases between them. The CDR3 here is CASKRGFSSTDTQYF. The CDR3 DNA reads TGTGCCAGCAAACGGGGGTTCTCAAGCACAGATACGCAGTATTTT.

The CDR3 spells CASDRGSNQPQHF. The CDR3 nucleotides are TGTGCCAGTGACAGGGGTAGCAATCAGCCCCAGCATTTT. The chain combines TRBV2 with TRBJ1-5; 8 bases match TRBD1. The V segment lost 9 bases and the J segment 0 bases; nucleotides outside the gene matches: 1. This CDR3 is 13 amino acids long. Germline V gene data show CDR1 as SNHLY and CDR2 as FYNNEI.

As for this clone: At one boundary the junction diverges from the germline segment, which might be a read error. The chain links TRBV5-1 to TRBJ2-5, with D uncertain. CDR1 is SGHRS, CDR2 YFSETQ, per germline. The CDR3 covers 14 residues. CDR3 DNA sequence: TGCGCCAGCAGCTTGGCGGCTAACCCAGAGGCCCAGTACTTC. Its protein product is CASSLAANPEAQYF.

CDR3 sequence: CASSYSIFGGYGYTF. CDR3 DNA: TGTGCCAGCAGTTACTCGATTTTCGGGGGGTATGGCTACACCTTC. The chain combines TRBV6-5 with TRBJ1-2; D may be TRBD1 (5 bases). This CDR3 has 15 residues. The germline CDR1 and CDR2 sequences are MNHEY and SVGAGI. With 0 bases removed from V and 5 bases from J, the gap between germline ends came to 13 bases.

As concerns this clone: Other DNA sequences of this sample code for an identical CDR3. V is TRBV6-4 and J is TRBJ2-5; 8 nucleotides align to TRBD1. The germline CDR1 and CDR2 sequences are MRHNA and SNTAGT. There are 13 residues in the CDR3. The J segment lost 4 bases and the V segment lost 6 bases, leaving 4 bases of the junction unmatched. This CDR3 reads CASSEQGGETQYF. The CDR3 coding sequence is TGTGCCAGCAGCGAACAGGGGGGAGAGACCCAGTACTTC.

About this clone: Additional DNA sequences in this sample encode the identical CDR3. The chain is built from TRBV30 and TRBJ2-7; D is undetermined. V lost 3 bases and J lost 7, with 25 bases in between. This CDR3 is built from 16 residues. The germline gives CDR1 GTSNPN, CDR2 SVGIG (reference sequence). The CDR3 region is CAWSVAVGLVSPEQYF. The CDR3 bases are TGTGCCTGGAGCGTTGCCGTCGGGTTGGTTTCGCCAGAGCAGTACTTC. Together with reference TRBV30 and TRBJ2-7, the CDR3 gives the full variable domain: SQTIHQWPATLVQPVGSPLSLECTVEGTSNPNLYWYRQAAGRGLQLLFYSVGIGQISSEVPQNLSASRPQDRQFILSSKKLLLSDSGFYLCAWSVAVGLVSPEQYFGPGTRLTVT.

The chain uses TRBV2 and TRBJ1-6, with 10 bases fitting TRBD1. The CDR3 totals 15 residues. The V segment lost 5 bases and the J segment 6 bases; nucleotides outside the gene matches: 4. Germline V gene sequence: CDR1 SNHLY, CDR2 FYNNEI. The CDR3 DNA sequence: TGTGCCAGCAGTCCCGGGACAGGGGTTAATTCACCCCTCCACTTT. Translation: CASSPGTGVNSPLHF. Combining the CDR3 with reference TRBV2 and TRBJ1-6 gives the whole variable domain EPEVTQTPSHQVTQMGQEVILRCVPISNHLYFYWYRQILGQKVEFLVSFYNNEISEKSEIFDDQFSVERPDGSNFTLKIRSTKLEDSAMYFCASSPGTGVNSPLHFGNGTRLTVT.

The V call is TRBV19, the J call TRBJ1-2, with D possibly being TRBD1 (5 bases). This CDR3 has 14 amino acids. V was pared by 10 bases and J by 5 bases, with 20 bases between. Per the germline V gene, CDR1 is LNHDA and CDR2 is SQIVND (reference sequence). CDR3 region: CATKQGALTYGYTF. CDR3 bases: TGTGCCACAAAACAAGGGGCCTTAACTTATGGCTACACCTTC.

CDR3 bases: TGCAGCGTTGAGCGGGGGATGAGACGAGATACGCAGTATTTT. Encoded protein: CSVERGMRRDTQYF. V is TRBV29-1 and J is TRBJ2-3, with 7 bases matching TRBD2. From germline, CDR1 is SQVTM and CDR2 ANQGSEA. This CDR3 region has 14 residues. J was trimmed by 5 bases and V by 3 bases; bases with no gene match: 8.

Here the CDR3 DNA reads TGTGCCAGCAGTGAAATGACCTTCACAGGGGGCTTAAGGGGCTACACCTTC. Its translation: CASSEMTFTGGLRGYTF. The chain joins TRBV6-1 to TRBJ1-2, with 9 positions matching TRBD1. J was trimmed by 8 bases and V by 2 bases; bases with no gene match: 15. The germline V gene encodes CDR1 MNHNS and CDR2 SASEGT. The CDR3 is made up of 17 amino acids.

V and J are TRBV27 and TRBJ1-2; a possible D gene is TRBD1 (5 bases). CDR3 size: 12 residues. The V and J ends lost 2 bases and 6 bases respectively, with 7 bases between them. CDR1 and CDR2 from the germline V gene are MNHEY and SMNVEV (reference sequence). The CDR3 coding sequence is TGTGCCAGCAGTTTAGCAGGGCATGGCTACACCTTC. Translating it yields CASSLAGHGYTF.

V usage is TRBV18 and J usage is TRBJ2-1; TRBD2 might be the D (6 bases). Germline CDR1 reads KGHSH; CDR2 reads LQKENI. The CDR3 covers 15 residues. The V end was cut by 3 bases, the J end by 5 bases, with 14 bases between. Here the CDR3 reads CASSPGRGLNNEQFF. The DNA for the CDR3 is TGTGCCAGCTCACCCGGGCGGGGACTTAACAATGAGCAGTTCTTC.

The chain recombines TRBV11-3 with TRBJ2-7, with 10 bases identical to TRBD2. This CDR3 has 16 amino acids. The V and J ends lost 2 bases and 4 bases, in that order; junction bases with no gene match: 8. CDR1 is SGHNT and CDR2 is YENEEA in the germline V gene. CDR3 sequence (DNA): TGTGCCAGCAGCTTAAGACAGGGACTAGCGAGTTACGAGCAGTACTTC. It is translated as CASSLRQGLASYEQYF.

CDR3 loop: CASSGRNEQFF. As DNA, the CDR3 is TGTGCCAGCAGTGGGAGGAATGAGCAGTTCTTC. This chain connects TRBV2 to TRBJ2-1; TRBD2 is a possible D gene (5 bases). This CDR3 has 11 residues. V lost 4 bases, J lost 7 bases, and 5 bases lay in between. Germline CDR1 reads SNHLY; CDR2 reads FYNNEI.

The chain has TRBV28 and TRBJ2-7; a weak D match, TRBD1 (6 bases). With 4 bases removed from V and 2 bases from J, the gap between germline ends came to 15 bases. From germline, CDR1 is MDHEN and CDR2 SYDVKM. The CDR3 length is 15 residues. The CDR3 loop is CASSSGAEGPYEQYF. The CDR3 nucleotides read TGTGCCAGCAGTTCAGGGGCCGAGGGCCCCTACGAGCAGTACTTC.